This entry is about one T cell receptor beta chain. This sample was taken from a study of blood T cell repertoires in COVID-19. Original processing methods: The authors estimated nucleated cell counts from reference gene primer amplification. Using immunoSEQ multiplex PCR, the repertoire was profiled, and TCRdb retains in-frame clones only, with some absent. V and J calls and clone size come straight from that table; D and trimming were deduced from the DNA. This sample carries 200,000 to 250,000 clones, 75% to 90% of them seen once, and the ten largest clones take approximately 7.6%. This clonotype originated in a woman over 75 with COVID-19, enrolled during active disease. The source material was peripheral blood.

In DNA, the CDR3 is TGCGCCAGCAGTGCGGCTCTCGGGCAGCCCCAGCATTTT. Encoded protein: CASSAALGQPQHF. The chain carries TRBV10-1 and TRBJ1-5; D is ambiguous. Germline V gene lookup returns CDR1 WNHNN and CDR2 SYGVQD (reference sequence). The CDR3 runs to 13 residues. Trimming shortened V by 4 bases and J by 7 bases, and 11 bases separated the two germline ends.